The present T cell receptor (beta chain) was sequenced within a study of cytomegalovirus exposure and HLA in healthy donors. Study-wide points: Roughly uniform depth of sequencing across donors was assumed in presence/absence analyses. Later genetic work tied a missense DCLRE1C variant to beta-chain V and J trimming.

The PCR used 60 Vbeta and 13 Jbeta primers. Sequencing used immunoSEQ multiplex PCR; TCRdb keeps in-frame clones, though not all of them. Of some 130,000 clones listed, roughly 80% were seen once; the top ten hold under 4.5%. This clone was counted between two and nine times. Its antigen is not known. V lost 4 bases, J lost 8 bases, and 11 bases lay in between. The CDR3 is made up of 13 amino acids. The germline CDR1 and CDR2 sequences are MNHEY and SVGAGI. The chain links TRBV6-5 to TRBJ1-4; no clear D gene. The TCR sequence derives from a middle-aged woman in good health and CMV-seronegative. The material sequenced was PBMCs. Here the CDR3 reads CASSFPGGEKLFF. CDR3 in DNA: TGTGCCAGCAGTTTTCCAGGTGGGGAAAAACTGTTTTTT.